These 16 T cell receptor beta chains came from one sample sequenced in a study of blood T cells in healthy people across ages. A J-beta primer mix and a sample-barcoded 5' primer were used in a second PCR of roughly 6 to 12 cycles. MiXCR was run by TCRdb on the 5' RACE reads, yielding one entry per CDR3 protein. In the table there are 1,300,000 or so distinct CDR3 sequences, approximately 59% of which are singletons. Sequenced material: blood. These receptors originate from a man between 18 and 35 years old in good health.

Only a few counts were recorded for this clonotype. The chain uses TRBV20-1 and TRBJ2-3; 11 nucleotides agree with TRBD2. CDR3 size: 14 residues. J lost 2 bases, V lost 5 bases, and 3 bases had no gene match. Germline V CDR1 and CDR2: DFQATT, SNEGSKA (reference sequence). The CDR3 loop is CSALAGGDTDTQYF. The CDR3 bases are TGCAGTGCTTTAGCGGGAGGGGACACAGATACGCAGTATTTT.

V usage is TRBV4-1 and J usage is TRBJ1-2, with 9 nucleotides matching TRBD1. The germline CDR1 and CDR2 sequences are MGHRA and YSYEKL. The junction had 6 bases not matched to a gene; V was cut back by 3 bases and J by 4 bases. This CDR3 is 15 amino acids long. The DNA for the CDR3 is TGCGCCAGCAGCCAGGAACCGGGACAGGGCTATGGCTACACCTTC. Protein: CASSQEPGQGYGYTF.

The sample holds one count of this clonotype. The chain joins TRBV24-1 to TRBJ2-2; D is unresolved. CDR1 is KGHDR and CDR2 is SFDVKD in the germline V gene. Deletions cut 4 bases from V and 6 bases from J, with 8 bases between. The CDR3 totals 13 residues. The CDR3 coding sequence is TGTGCCACCAGTGAAAATCACCCCGGGGAGCTGTTTTTT. It specifies CATSENHPGELFF.

This clonotype was detected only a few times. One junction end does not reproduce the germline sequence, and a read error may be involved. The V call is TRBV12-3 or TRBV12-4, the J call TRBJ2-1; 8 bases match TRBD1. There are 15 residues in the CDR3. CDR3 nucleotide sequence: TGTGCCGGCAGTCCGGACAGGGTAACCTACAATGAGCAGTTCTTC. This translates into CAGSPDRVTYNEQFF.

V and J are TRBV10-3 and TRBJ2-7, with D maybe TRBD2 (5 bases). This CDR3 has 15 residues. The V end was cut by 10 bases, the J end by 4 bases, with 23 bases between. In germline, CDR1 is ENHRY, CDR2 SYGVKD. Here the CDR3 DNA reads TGTGCCACCCTGCGCATTTCGGGGTTGAATTACGAGCAGTACTTC. Protein product: CATLRISGLNYEQYF.

DNA for the CDR3: TGCGCCAGCAGCCTTCAGGTACAGGCTCGGGTGGGAGCAGAGACCCAGTATTTT. Translating gives CASSLQVQARVGAETQYF. The gene calls are TRBV5-1 and TRBJ2-3; either TRBD1 or TRBD2 may fit D (5 bases each). Trimming stripped 4 bases from V and 12 bases from J, with 33 bases between. The germline V gene encodes CDR1 SGHRS and CDR2 YFSETQ. The CDR3 is made up of 18 amino acids.

This clonotype showed up just a few times. This rearrangement joins TRBV29-1 to TRBJ1-1, with D perhaps TRBD1 (5 bases). The CDR3 spans 16 residues. Trimming removed 7 bases from V and 2 bases from J, with 23 bases in between. Germline V lookup: CDR1 SQVTM, CDR2 ANQGSEA. The CDR3 DNA sequence: TGCAGCGCCCCACTAACCGACAGTACAAGAAACACTGAAGCTTTCTTT. Translation gives CSAPLTDSTRNTEAFF. The entire variable domain, with the rest obtained from reference TRBV29-1 and TRBJ1-1, is as follows: SAVISQKPSRDICQRGTSLTIQCQVDSQVTMMFWYRQQPGQSLTLIATANQGSEATYESGFVIDKFPISRPNLTFSTLTVSNMSPEDSSIYLCSAPLTDSTRNTEAFFGQGTRLTVV.

The gene calls are TRBV2 and TRBJ1-2; D may be TRBD1 (5 bases). The CDR3 loop spans 13 amino acids. Germline assignment: CDR1 SNHLY and CDR2 FYNNEI. Trimming took 4 bases from V and 6 from J, leaving 12 bases between them. In nucleotides, the CDR3 is TGTGCCAGCAGTGTCGGACAAAGGGATGGCTACACCTTC. This encodes CASSVGQRDGYTF.

The V call is TRBV5-1, the J call TRBJ2-7; possibly TRBD1 or TRBD2 for D (6 bases each). Per germline, CDR1 SGHRS and CDR2 YFSETQ. V was shortened by 0 bases and J by 0 bases, with 22 bases between the two germline ends. The CDR3 runs 19 residues. The DNA for the CDR3 is TGCGCCAGCAGCTTGGGCTTCAGCGGAGGGGGACTTAACTCCTACGAGCAGTACTTC. Translation: CASSLGFSGGGLNSYEQYF.

The chain combines TRBV3-1 with TRBJ2-5; D is perhaps TRBD1 or TRBD2 (7 bases each). Germline CDR1 LGHDT, CDR2 YNNKEL (reference sequence). V was clipped by 2 bases and J by 0 bases, with 10 bases between them. The CDR3 length is 15 residues. CDR3 coding DNA: TGTGCCAGCAGCCAACAGGGGGGGTACCAAGAGACCCAGTACTTC. This translates into CASSQQGGYQETQYF.

The CDR3 here is CASSSSRGRASTDTQYF. The CDR3 DNA reads as TGTGCCAGCAGTTCGAGTCGGGGCAGGGCTAGCACAGATACGCAGTATTTT. This chain links TRBV27 with TRBJ2-3; either TRBD1 or TRBD2 may supply D (5 bases each). The CDR3 is made up of 17 amino acids. Germline assignment: CDR1 MNHEY and CDR2 SMNVEV (reference sequence). V was cut by 4 bases and J by 0 bases, with 17 bases left in between.

This clonotype was seen a handful of times. The rearrangement joins TRBV20-1 to TRBJ2-1; D might be TRBD2 (5 bases). Looked up from germline, CDR1 is DFQATT and CDR2 is SNEGSKA (reference sequence). The V gene lost 6 bases and the J gene lost 5 bases, with 23 bases spanning the gap. The CDR3 is 16 residues long. The CDR3, as DNA: TGCAGTGCCAGCTATCACCTATCGGGGAGTAACAATGAGCAGTTCTTC. Protein product: CSASYHLSGSNNEQFF.

This chain links TRBV20-1 with TRBJ2-7; TRBD1 might be the D (6 bases). The CDR3 totals 13 residues. Deletions cut 1 base from V and 6 bases from J, with 13 bases between. Looked up from germline, CDR1 is DFQATT and CDR2 is SNEGSKA (reference sequence). CDR3 protein: CSARGSRGGEQYF. The CDR3 DNA reads TGCAGTGCTAGAGGGTCCAGGGGTGGCGAGCAGTACTTC.

The chain recombines TRBV29-1 with TRBJ2-1, with TRBD1 matching 9 bases. V lost 1 base, J lost 3 bases, and 4 bases stayed unmatched. The germline CDR1 and CDR2 sequences are SQVTM and ANQGSEA. The CDR3 extends over 15 amino acids. The CDR3 loop is CSVEGYRGLYNEQFF. In DNA, the CDR3 is TGCAGCGTTGAAGGCTACAGGGGGCTCTACAATGAGCAGTTCTTC.

The chain couples TRBV28 to TRBJ2-7; 11 positions match TRBD1. CDR1 is MDHEN, CDR2 SYDVKM, per germline. V trimming: 1 base; J trimming: 3 bases; junction bases outside the gene matches: 11. There are 18 residues in the CDR3. DNA of the CDR3: TGTGCCAGCAGTTTATCAAAGGTTGGGACAGGGGGTAGCTACGAGCAGTACTTC. Encoded protein: CASSLSKVGTGGSYEQYF. Full variable domain (remainder filled in from reference TRBV28 and TRBJ2-7): DVKVTQSSRYLVKRTGEKVFLECVQDMDHENMFWYRQDPGLGLRLIYFSYDVKMKEKGDIPEGYSVSREKKERFSLILESASTNQTSMYLCASSLSKVGTGGSYEQYFGPGTRLTVT.

The rearrangement uses TRBV7-9 and TRBJ2-7; D is uncertain. Germline V gives CDR1 SEHNR, CDR2 FQNEAQ (reference sequence). V gave up 4 bases and J gave up 0 bases, with 10 bases separating them. The CDR3 loop spans 14 amino acids. For the CDR3, the DNA is TGTGCCAGCAGCTCCCGGCCGGACTCCTACGAGCAGTACTTC. The encoded protein is CASSSRPDSYEQYF.